The 3 T cell receptor beta chains listed next were all sequenced from one sample in a study of blood T cell repertoires in COVID-19. The assay was immunoSEQ multiplex PCR, and TCRdb's table has in-frame clones only and misses some. The table shows fewer than 150,000 clones, with around 83% occurring only once. Sequencing used peripheral blood. The receptors were gathered from a human donor in a cohort sampled during active COVID-19.

The chain carries TRBV27 and TRBJ1-6; the D gene is possibly TRBD1 (5 bases). V dropped 2 bases and J dropped 8 bases, with 10 bases sitting between them. CDR3 size: 14 residues. Germline assignment: CDR1 MNHEY and CDR2 SMNVEV (reference sequence). CDR3 in DNA: TGTGCCAGCAGTTTAAGGGGTGGGGATTCACCCCTCCACTTT. Translated: CASSLRGGDSPLHF.

V gene TRBV4-3 combines with J gene TRBJ1-2; 9 bases are a match to TRBD1. CDR1 and CDR2 (germline): LGHNA, YSLEER. The CDR3 runs 15 residues. The V and J ends lost 5 bases and 2 bases, in that order; junction bases with no gene match: 6. CDR3 amino acids: CASSESTGGNYGYTF. The CDR3 bases are TGCGCCAGCAGCGAGTCGACAGGGGGGAACTATGGCTACACCTTC.

The chain joins TRBV20-1 to TRBJ1-5, with 7 bases identical to TRBD1. Losses at the gene ends were 3 bases for V and 9 bases for J; bases not matched to a gene: 14. The CDR3 length is 15 residues. The germline V gene encodes CDR1 DFQATT and CDR2 SNEGSKA (reference sequence). The CDR3 DNA follows: TGCAGTGCTAGTTCAGGGACAGCCGGGGAACGGCCCCAGCATTTT. It yields the protein CSASSGTAGERPQHF.